This T cell receptor beta chain was recovered during a study of T cell responses to AZD1222 COVID-19 vaccine. Trimming stripped 1 base from V and 5 bases from J, with 10 bases between. This CDR3 is 14 amino acids long. Germline CDR1 is SGHKS and CDR2 is YYEKEE (reference sequence). Findings and limits, study-wide: Baseline seropositivity characterized only six AZD1222 recipients. Donor demographics were predominantly white British with a female majority; clonal diversity may be underestimated.

Note on this clone: Its antigen remains unidentified.

Using immunoSEQ multiplex PCR, the repertoire was profiled, and TCRdb retains in-frame clones only, with some absent. This sample has 130,000 or so clones, with approximately 91% found just once. Pooled samples include second doses given at about 4 or 12 weeks. The gene calls are TRBV5-5 and TRBJ1-5, with D possibly matching TRBD1 (5 bases). Specimen: peripheral blood, collected 28 days after the second AZD1222 dose. The receptor was isolated from an adult who received the AZD1222 COVID-19 vaccine. The CDR3 here is CASSLNWGHQPQHF. DNA for the CDR3: TGTGCCAGCAGCTTGAACTGGGGCCATCAGCCCCAGCATTTT.